These T cell receptor beta chains were read from a single sample in a study of T cells in Graves' hyperthyroidism and ophthalmopathy. TCRdb used MiXCR to reprocess the multiplex PCR reads, holding one entry per CDR3 protein. The sample has approximately 320,000 distinct CDR3 sequences; 16% are singletons. Sequenced sample: blood. These TCRs come from a man aged 30-40 years with Graves' hyperthyroidism. CDR3s leave out the opening cysteine and the closing phenylalanine or tryptophan. Each record gives: D gene, clone size, V gene, CDR3 protein. A D gene is named only where the DNA matches it firmly. Size values are once, few and many counts, or a class for expanded clones, and some rows have none.

>NA|many|TRBV6-5
ASSYDSSTDTQY
>NA|many|TRBV7-2
ASSINWRPRGNTEAF
>TRBD2|many|TRBV11-2
ASSSGLGNEQF
>TRBD1|many|TRBV27
ASSLTGGNEQY
>NA|many|TRBV7-3
ASSPGPGAGTGELF
>NA|NA|TRBV19
ASSIEGLDSPLH
>NA|few|TRBV15
ATSRDGGVYEQY
>TRBD2|NA|TRBV10-2
ATRGSGTNEQF
>NA|NA|TRBV6-1
ASSARTLSYEQY
>NA|many|TRBV6-8
ASSYVRGREYEQY
>TRBD1|NA|TRBV19
ASKKTGEREQPQH